The table lists the clone carrying this T cell receptor (beta chain) with a count of one. Antigen: not known. The method was immunoSEQ multiplex PCR; TCRdb's version includes in-frame clones alone and lacks a portion of them. In the table there are about 24,000 clones, approximately 77% of which are singletons. The sample comes from a study of PD-1 blockade in classical Hodgkin lymphoma. Trimming cost V 3 bases and J 1 base; bases outside gene matches: 3. The CDR3 covers 14 residues. Germline V gene lookup returns CDR1 WSHSY and CDR2 SAAADI. Time point defined: cycle 4 day 1 (C4D1), after more than 5 weeks of nivolumab. No patient escaped relapse after autologous stem cell transplantation, and brentuximab vedotin exposure varied. Study-wide findings and caveats: TCR diversity at baseline was reported to be reduced in newly diagnosed patients relative to healthy donors.

The sequence derives from a human donor with classical Hodgkin lymphoma. The specimen was peripheral blood mononuclear cells (PBMCs), collected before the fourth cycle of nivolumab. V usage is TRBV10-2 and J usage is TRBJ2-7; 7 bases are a match to TRBD2. The chain's CDR3 is CASSEAGGSYEQYF. For the CDR3, the DNA is TGCGCCAGCAGTGAAGCCGGGGGGTCCTACGAGCAGTACTTC.